This T cell receptor (beta chain) was captured by sequencing in a study of T cells expressing NK-cell markers (dated by TCRdb to about 2020). For context, the study as a whole: TCR beta-chain repertoires were profiled in sorted CD3+CD56+NKG2C+, CD3+CD56+NKG2C- and CD3+CD56-NKG2C+ T-cell subsets from about 8 donors. Of the eight sequenced donors, seven were found to be HCMV-seropositive and one was found to be HCMV-seronegative. All eight donors whose samples were sequenced were randomly selected healthy volunteers, three of them men and five women. Illumina HiSeq 2000/2500, MiSeq or NextSeq was used to sequence libraries as 2 x 150 bp reads.

Including the terminal cysteine and phenylalanine, the CDR3 comprises 13 residues. A DNA sequence was not provided. In the germline V gene (reference sequence), CDR1 corresponds to DFQATT and CDR2 to SNEGSKA. The instrument was an Illumina HiSeq 2000. 5'RACE template switching, by which a universal primer site and unique molecular identifiers were added, was used to make TCR beta cDNA libraries. Synthesis of cDNA was primed from the TCR beta constant segment and was followed by two consecutive PCR amplification steps. The original pipeline was this. MIGEC was used to demultiplex reads and group reads by UMI, and MiTCR was used to assemble and quantify clonotypes. To exclude erroneous sequences, only TCR cDNA sequences supported by at least two reads were retained. The tcR package was used for downstream repertoire analysis, and clonotypes were matched across fractions by CDR3 nucleotide sequence plus V segment. Antigen specificity was annotated against VDJdb with VDJmatch, allowing one amino acid substitution in CDR3. Following TCRdb reprocessing, every CDR3 protein sequence forms one entry, and DNA is not provided. None of the V and J calls come from the authors' own analysis; TCRdb made them. The table for this sample records about 160,000 distinct CDR3 sequences. The biggest ten clones account for about 19% of the sample.

Points on this clonotype: The clone's antigen remains unknown.

The study at large found these results: Those dominant clonotypes were again the most abundant among CD3+CD56-NKG2C+ cells in a few donors, at 28.3-60.1%. Whether the expanded NKG2C-expressing T cell clones were specific for HCMV antigens was left unclear. In roughly six donors, the dominant CD3+CD56+NKG2C+ clonotypes were among the top 10 CD8+ clonotypes and accounted for about 1.0-7.5% of CD8+ T cells.

To determine HCMV serostatus, a commercial ELISA kit was used to detect HCMV-specific IgG in serum. Peripheral blood mononuclear cells were isolated from blood by Ficoll density gradient centrifugation. The sample comprised blood T cells: a sorted CD56 or NKG2C T cell subset, CD4+ or CD8+ T cells, or bulk PBMC T cells (not recorded which). This TCR came from a man aged 18-75 years in good health. The rearranged chain carries TRBV20-1 and TRBJ2-1; TCRdb lists TRBD1, though no DNA is available to test this call. The CDR3: CSARAPTVNEQFF.